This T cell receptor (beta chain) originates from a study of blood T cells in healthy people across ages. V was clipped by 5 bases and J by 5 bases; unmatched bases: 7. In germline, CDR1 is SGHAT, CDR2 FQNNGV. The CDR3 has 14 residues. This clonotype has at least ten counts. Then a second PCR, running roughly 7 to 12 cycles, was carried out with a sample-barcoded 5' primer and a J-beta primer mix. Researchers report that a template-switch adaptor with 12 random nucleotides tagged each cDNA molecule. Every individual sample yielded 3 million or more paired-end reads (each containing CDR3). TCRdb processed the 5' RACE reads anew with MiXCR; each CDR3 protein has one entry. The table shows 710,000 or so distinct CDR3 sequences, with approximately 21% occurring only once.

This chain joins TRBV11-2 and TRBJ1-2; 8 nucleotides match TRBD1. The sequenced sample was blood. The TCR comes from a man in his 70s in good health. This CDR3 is CASSPGQGPYGYTF. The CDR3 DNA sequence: TGTGCCAGCAGCCCCGGACAGGGACCTTATGGCTACACCTTC.